The rows below give T cell receptor beta chains drawn from one sample of a study of T cell responses to AZD1222 COVID-19 vaccine. Libraries were prepared by immunoSEQ multiplex PCR; TCRdb keeps only in-frame clonotypes and omits some of them. The table includes about 81,000 clones, 91% detected once. The source material was peripheral blood, sampled 28 days after the second AZD1222 dose. These receptors were obtained from an adult who received the AZD1222 COVID-19 vaccine. The CDR3 runs from the conserved cysteine through the conserved F or W. Fields, in order: J gene, V gene, CDR3 protein.

j_gene: TRBJ1-6
v_gene: TRBV7-3
CDR3aa: CASSLSSTGNSPLHF

j_gene: TRBJ1-1
v_gene: TRBV28
CDR3aa: CASSLWTGGTEAFF

j_gene: TRBJ1-1
v_gene: TRBV5-5
CDR3aa: CASSFKGAYTEAFF

j_gene: TRBJ2-7
v_gene: TRBV7-6
CDR3aa: CASSLRTSGNYEQYF

j_gene: TRBJ2-3
v_gene: TRBV5-1
CDR3aa: CASSVSGRADTQYF

j_gene: TRBJ1-2
v_gene: TRBV23-1
CDR3aa: CASSQSLRINYGYTF

j_gene: TRBJ2-2
v_gene: TRBV4-2
CDR3aa: CASSLRLAGGSGELFF

j_gene: TRBJ2-5
v_gene: TRBV7-6
CDR3aa: CASSRIPAETQYF

j_gene: TRBJ2-6
v_gene: TRBV7-3
CDR3aa: CASSTEGPPGANVLTF

j_gene: TRBJ2-3
v_gene: TRBV11-2
CDR3aa: CASSLDGFGGSTDTQYF

j_gene: TRBJ2-2
v_gene: TRBV2
CDR3aa: CASSESGIGELFF

j_gene: TRBJ2-7
v_gene: TRBV3-1/TRBV3-2
CDR3aa: CASSQARSGRNEQYF

j_gene: TRBJ2-7
v_gene: TRBV28
CDR3aa: CASSLDPSRSYEQYF

j_gene: TRBJ2-1
v_gene: TRBV19
CDR3aa: CASSIDRGLAGYNEQFF

j_gene: TRBJ1-1
v_gene: TRBV18
CDR3aa: CASQQGANTEAFF

j_gene: TRBJ2-3
v_gene: TRBV7-3
CDR3aa: CASSPTSYTDTQYF

j_gene: TRBJ2-7
v_gene: TRBV14
CDR3aa: CAIGRAYEQYF

j_gene: TRBJ2-3
v_gene: TRBV18
CDR3aa: CASSSGTDTQYF

j_gene: TRBJ1-2
v_gene: TRBV10-3
CDR3aa: CAISGGGDRGFGYTF

j_gene: TRBJ2-7
v_gene: TRBV19
CDR3aa: CASSMGQSYEQYF

j_gene: TRBJ2-2
v_gene: TRBV6-5
CDR3aa: CASRKDGNTGELFF

j_gene: TRBJ1-1
v_gene: TRBV14
CDR3aa: CASSQDRAIGGTEAFF

j_gene: TRBJ2-1
v_gene: TRBV7-9
CDR3aa: CASRPREADEQFF

j_gene: TRBJ2-7
v_gene: TRBV7-9
CDR3aa: CASSLEREFGYEQYF

j_gene: TRBJ2-1
v_gene: TRBV14
CDR3aa: CASSQGLAGRTRQFF

j_gene: TRBJ2-7
v_gene: TRBV28
CDR3aa: CASSSPPHEQYF

j_gene: TRBJ1-2
v_gene: TRBV20-1
CDR3aa: CSASSGQDYGYTF

j_gene: TRBJ1-4
v_gene: TRBV7-8
CDR3aa: CASSLVGTSNEKLFF

j_gene: TRBJ2-2
v_gene: TRBV5-1
CDR3aa: CASSRTGDTGELFF

j_gene: TRBJ2-3
v_gene: TRBV14
CDR3aa: CASSQAGASGSLDTQYF

j_gene: TRBJ2-3
v_gene: TRBV18
CDR3aa: CASSPTSGTDTQYF

j_gene: TRBJ2-1
v_gene: TRBV5-1
CDR3aa: CASSLDPAGGEQFF